There are a few counts of the clone carrying this T cell receptor (beta chain). Its antigen is unidentified. Each CDR3 protein gets one entry after TCRdb re-called the RT-PCR reads with MiXCR. The sample consists of around 650,000 distinct CDR3 sequences, roughly 14% of them appearing once. This specimen comes from a study of response to subunit inactivated influenza vaccine. V shed 6 bases and J shed 6 bases, with 14 bases lying between them. The CDR3 contains 13 residues. Broader study findings: Authors suggested each seasonal flu vaccination may recruit only limited numbers of new T cells.

Sample: PBMCs from blood, taken roughly 13 days after vaccination. The rearrangement joins TRBV12-3 or TRBV12-4 to TRBJ1-2; no reliable D call. The sequence was collected from a man aged 45-60 years who received an inactivated influenza vaccine. CDR3 amino acids: CASRVSFSHGYTF. CDR3 in DNA: TGTGCCAGCAGGGTCTCCTTTTCTCATGGCTACACCTTC.